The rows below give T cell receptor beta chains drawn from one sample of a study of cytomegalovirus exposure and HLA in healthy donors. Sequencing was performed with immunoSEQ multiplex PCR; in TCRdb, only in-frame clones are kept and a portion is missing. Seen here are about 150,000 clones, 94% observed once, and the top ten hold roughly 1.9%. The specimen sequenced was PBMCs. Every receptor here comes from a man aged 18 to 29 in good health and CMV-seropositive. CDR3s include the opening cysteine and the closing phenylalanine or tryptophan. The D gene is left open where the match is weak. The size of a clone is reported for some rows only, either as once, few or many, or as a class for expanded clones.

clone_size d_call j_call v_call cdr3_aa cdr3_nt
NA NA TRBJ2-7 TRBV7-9 CASSAERTWEQYF TGTGCCAGCAGCGCAGAGAGGACTTGGGAGCAGTACTTC
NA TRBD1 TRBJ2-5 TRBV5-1 CASSLTGGAEETQYF TGCGCCAGCAGCTTGACAGGGGGCGCCGAAGAGACCCAGTACTTC
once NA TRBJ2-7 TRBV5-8 CASSLGPRDEQYF TGTGCCAGCAGCTTGGGCCCCAGGGACGAGCAGTACTTC
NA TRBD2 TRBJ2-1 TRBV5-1 CASTTGTNYNEQFF TGCGCCAGCACGACCGGGACTAACTACAATGAGCAGTTCTTC
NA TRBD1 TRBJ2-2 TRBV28 CASSPTGYPAGELFF TGTGCCAGCAGTCCGACAGGGTATCCAGCCGGGGAGCTGTTTTTT
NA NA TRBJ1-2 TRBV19 CASSAFSGDYGYTF TGTGCCAGTAGTGCCTTCTCAGGGGACTATGGCTACACCTTC
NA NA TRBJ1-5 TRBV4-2 CASSQGGAGPQHF TGTGCCAGCAGCCAGGGGGGGGCTGGGCCCCAGCATTTT
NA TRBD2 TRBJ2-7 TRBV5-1 CASSLDGSGTLYEQYF TGCGCCAGCAGCTTGGATGGTAGCGGGACTCTCTACGAGCAGTACTTC
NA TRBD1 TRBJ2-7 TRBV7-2 CASSRDRDAYEQYF TGTGCCAGCAGCCGGGACAGGGACGCCTACGAGCAGTACTTC
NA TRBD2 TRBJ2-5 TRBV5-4 CASSPRLADQETQYF TGTGCCAGCAGCCCGAGACTAGCGGACCAAGAGACCCAGTACTTC
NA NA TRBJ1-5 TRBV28 CASSLRDSNQPQHF TGTGCCAGCAGTCTAAGAGATAGCAATCAGCCCCAGCATTTT
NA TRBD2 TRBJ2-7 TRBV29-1 CSVRGRLGYEQYF TGCAGCGTTCGCGGGAGGCTCGGATACGAGCAGTACTTC
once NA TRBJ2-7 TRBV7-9 CASSLGTGEQYF TGTGCCAGCAGCTTAGGAACAGGCGAGCAGTACTTC
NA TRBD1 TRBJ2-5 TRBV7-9 CASSTGQKKETRGAQYF TGTGCCAGCAGCACGGGACAGAAAAAAGAGACCCGGGGTGCCCAGTACTTC
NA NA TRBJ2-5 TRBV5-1 CASSPTRGTETQYF TGCGCCAGCAGCCCCACTAGGGGGACCGAGACCCAGTACTTC
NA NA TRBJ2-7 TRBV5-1 CASSLQSKSTGNEQYF TGCGCCAGCAGCTTGCAATCCAAGTCGACGGGGAACGAGCAGTACTTC
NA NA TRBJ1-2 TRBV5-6 CASSLAGYGYTF TGTGCCAGCAGCTTGGCGGGCTATGGCTACACCTTC
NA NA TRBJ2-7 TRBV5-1 CASSLGREYYEQYF TGCGCCAGCAGCTTGGGACGGGAATACTACGAGCAGTACTTC
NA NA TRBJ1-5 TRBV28 CASKGTNSNQPQHF TGTGCCAGCAAGGGGACTAATAGCAATCAGCCCCAGCATTTT
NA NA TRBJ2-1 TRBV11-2 CASSLDPLSSYNEQFF TGTGCCAGCAGCTTAGATCCCCTAAGCTCCTACAATGAGCAGTTCTTC
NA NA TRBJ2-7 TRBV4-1 CASSQDLALSYEQYF TGCGCCAGCAGCCAAGATCTAGCCTTGTCCTACGAGCAGTACTTC
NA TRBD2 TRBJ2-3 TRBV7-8 CASSSLAGVSGTDTQYF TGTGCCAGCAGCTCCTTAGCGGGAGTAAGCGGGACAGATACGCAGTATTTT
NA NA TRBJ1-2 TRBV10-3 CAISGGSDYYGYTF TGTGCCATCAGCGGGGGATCAGACTACTATGGCTACACCTTC
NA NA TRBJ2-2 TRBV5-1 CASSFGLPGLRPTGELFF TGCGCCAGCAGCTTCGGGCTTCCGGGACTTAGACCCACCGGGGAGCTGTTTTTT
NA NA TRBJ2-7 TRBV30 CAWSAMGGHEQYF TGTGCCTGGAGTGCTATGGGGGGTCACGAGCAGTACTTC
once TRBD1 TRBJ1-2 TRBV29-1 CSVERLPGQVFLGYTF TGCAGCGTTGAAAGGTTACCGGGACAGGTTTTTCTTGGCTACACCTTC
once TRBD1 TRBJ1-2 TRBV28 CASSLSYGTGGLANYGYTF TGTGCCAGCAGTTTATCATACGGGACAGGGGGCCTAGCTAACTATGGCTACACCTTC
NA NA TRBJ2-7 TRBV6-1 CASSATTPTTYEQYF TGTGCCAGCAGCGCGACTACCCCCACGACCTACGAGCAGTACTTC
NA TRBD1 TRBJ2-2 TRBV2 CASGTTGEVGELFF TGTGCCAGCGGAACGACAGGGGAAGTCGGGGAGCTGTTTTTT
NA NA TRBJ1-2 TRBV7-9 CASSLARNGYTF TGTGCCAGCAGCTTAGCGCGGAATGGCTACACCTTC
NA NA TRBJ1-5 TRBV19 CASSNQWAAGGSNQPQHF TGTGCCAGTAGTAATCAGTGGGCCGCGGGGGGATCCAATCAGCCCCAGCATTTT
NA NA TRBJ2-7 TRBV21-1 CASSKKGSQAGF TGTGCCAGCAGCAAAAAAGGCAGTCAAGCGGGCTTC
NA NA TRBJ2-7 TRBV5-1 CASSFSPLSGGDEQYF TGCGCCAGCAGCTTTAGTCCCCTCTCCGGAGGGGACGAGCAGTACTTC
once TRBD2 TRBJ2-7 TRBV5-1 CASSRSGREQYF TGCGCCAGCAGCCGTTCCGGGAGGGAGCAGTACTTC
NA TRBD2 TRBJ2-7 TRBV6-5 CASSLSGALSYEQYF TGTGCCAGCAGTCTTAGCGGGGCCCTGAGCTACGAGCAGTACTTC
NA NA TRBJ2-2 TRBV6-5 CASCRGAAGELFF TGTGCCAGCTGCCGGGGGGCTGCCGGGGAGCTGTTTTTT
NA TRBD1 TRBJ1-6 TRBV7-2 CASSLRPGQINSPLHF TGTGCCAGCAGCCTCCGACCGGGACAGATTAATTCACCCCTCCACTTT
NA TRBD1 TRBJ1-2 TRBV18 CASSPRDRPNGYTF TGTGCCAGCTCACCTAGGGACAGGCCAAATGGCTACACCTTC
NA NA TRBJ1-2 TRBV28 CASSLSDSDYGYTF TGTGCCAGCAGTTTATCGGACAGCGACTATGGCTACACCTTC
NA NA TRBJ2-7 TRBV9 CASSKGQPSSYEQYF TGTGCCAGCAGCAAAGGACAGCCTAGCTCCTACGAGCAGTACTTC
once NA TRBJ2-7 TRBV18 CASSPGASDEQYF TGTGCCAGCTCACCAGGGGCTAGTGACGAGCAGTACTTC
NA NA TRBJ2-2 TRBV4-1 CASSRDSNTGELFF TGCGCCAGCAGCCGCGACTCGAACACCGGGGAGCTGTTTTTT
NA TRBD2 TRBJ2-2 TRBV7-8 CASSLPSGTAGELFF TGTGCCAGCAGCTTACCTAGCGGGACTGCCGGGGAGCTGTTTTTT
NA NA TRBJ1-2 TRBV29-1 CSVGGAGRDYGYTF TGCAGCGTAGGAGGGGCAGGGAGAGACTATGGCTACACCTTC
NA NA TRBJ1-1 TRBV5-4 CASSLAKSGAEAFF TGTGCCAGCAGCTTGGCCAAATCGGGAGCTGAAGCTTTCTTT
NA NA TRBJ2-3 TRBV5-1 CASSLQVLQNTDTQYF TGCGCCAGCAGCTTACAGGTCCTTCAGAATACAGATACGCAGTATTTT
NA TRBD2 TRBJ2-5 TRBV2 CASSESGTSIETQYF TGTGCCAGCAGTGAATCGGGGACTAGCATAGAGACCCAGTACTTC
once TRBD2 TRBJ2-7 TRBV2 CASREKAGESYEQYF TGTGCCAGCAGAGAAAAAGCGGGAGAGAGCTACGAGCAGTACTTC